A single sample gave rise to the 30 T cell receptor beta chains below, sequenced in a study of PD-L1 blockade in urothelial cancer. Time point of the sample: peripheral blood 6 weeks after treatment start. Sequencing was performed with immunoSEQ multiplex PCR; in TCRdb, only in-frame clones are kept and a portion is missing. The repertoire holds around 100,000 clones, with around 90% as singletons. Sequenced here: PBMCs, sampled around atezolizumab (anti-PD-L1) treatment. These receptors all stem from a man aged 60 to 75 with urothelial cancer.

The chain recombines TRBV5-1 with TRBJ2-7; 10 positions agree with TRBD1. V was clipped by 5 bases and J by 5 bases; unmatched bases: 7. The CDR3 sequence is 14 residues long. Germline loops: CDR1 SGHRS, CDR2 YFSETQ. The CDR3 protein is CASSYIGQGDEQYF. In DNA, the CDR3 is TGCGCCAGCAGTTACATAGGACAGGGGGACGAGCAGTACTTC.

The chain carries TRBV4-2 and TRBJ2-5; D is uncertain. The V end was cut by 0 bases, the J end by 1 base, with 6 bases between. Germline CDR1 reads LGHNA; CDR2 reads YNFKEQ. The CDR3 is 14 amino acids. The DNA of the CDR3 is TGTGCCAGCAGCCAAGAACTAATCCAAGAGACCCAGTACTTC. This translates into CASSQELIQETQYF.

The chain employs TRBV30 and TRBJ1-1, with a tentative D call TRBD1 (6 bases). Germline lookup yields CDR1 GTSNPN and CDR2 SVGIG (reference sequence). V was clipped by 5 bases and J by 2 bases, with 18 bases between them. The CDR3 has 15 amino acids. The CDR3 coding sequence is TGTGCCTGGGGGGGACACATCAGAGGAAACACTGAAGCTTTCTTT. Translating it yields CAWGGHIRGNTEAFF.

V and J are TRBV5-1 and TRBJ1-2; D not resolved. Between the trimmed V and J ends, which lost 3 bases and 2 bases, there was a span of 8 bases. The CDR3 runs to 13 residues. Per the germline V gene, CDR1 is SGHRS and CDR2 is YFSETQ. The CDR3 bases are TGCGCCAGCAGCTCTGGAGGGAACTATGGCTACACCTTC. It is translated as CASSSGGNYGYTF. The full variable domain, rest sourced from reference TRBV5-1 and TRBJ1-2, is KAGVTQTPRYLIKTRGQQVTLSCSPISGHRSVSWYQQTPGQGLQFLFEYFSETQRNKGNFPGRFSGRQFSNSRSEMNVSTLELGDSALYLCASSSGGNYGYTFGSGTRLTVV.

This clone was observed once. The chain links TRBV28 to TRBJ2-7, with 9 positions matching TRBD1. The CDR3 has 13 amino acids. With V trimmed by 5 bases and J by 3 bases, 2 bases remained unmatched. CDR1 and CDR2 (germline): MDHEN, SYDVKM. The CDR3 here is CASSKGQGYEQYF. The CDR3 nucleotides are TGTGCCAGCAGTAAGGGACAGGGCTACGAGCAGTACTTC.

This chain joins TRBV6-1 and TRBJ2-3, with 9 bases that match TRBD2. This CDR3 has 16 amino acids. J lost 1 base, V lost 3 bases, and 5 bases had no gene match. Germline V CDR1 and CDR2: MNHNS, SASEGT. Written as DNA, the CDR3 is TGTGCCAGCAGTGAGGGGACTAGCTTTCGCACAGATACGCAGTATTTT. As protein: CASSEGTSFRTDTQYF.

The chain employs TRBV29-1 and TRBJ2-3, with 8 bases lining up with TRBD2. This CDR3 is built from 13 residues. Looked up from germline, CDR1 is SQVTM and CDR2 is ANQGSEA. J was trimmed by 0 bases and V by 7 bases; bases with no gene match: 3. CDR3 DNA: TGCAGCGAAAGCGGGGGCAGCACAGATACGCAGTATTTT. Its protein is CSESGGSTDTQYF.

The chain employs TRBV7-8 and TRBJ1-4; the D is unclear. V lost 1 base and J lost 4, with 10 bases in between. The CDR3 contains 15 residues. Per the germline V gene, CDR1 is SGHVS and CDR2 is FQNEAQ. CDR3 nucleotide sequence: TGTGCCAGCAGCTTAGATGGGAGACTTAATGAAAAACTGTTTTTT. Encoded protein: CASSLDGRLNEKLFF.

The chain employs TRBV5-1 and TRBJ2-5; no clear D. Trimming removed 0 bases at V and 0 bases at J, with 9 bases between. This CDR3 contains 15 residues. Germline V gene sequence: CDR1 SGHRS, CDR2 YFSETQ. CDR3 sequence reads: CASSLGPGYQETQYF. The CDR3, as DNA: TGCGCCAGCAGCTTGGGTCCAGGATACCAAGAGACCCAGTACTTC.

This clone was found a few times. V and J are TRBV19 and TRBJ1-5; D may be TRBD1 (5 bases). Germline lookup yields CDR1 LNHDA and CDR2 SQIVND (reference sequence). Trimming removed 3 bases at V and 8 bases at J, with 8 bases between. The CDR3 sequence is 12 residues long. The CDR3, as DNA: TGTGCCAGTAGTATGTCGGGGGAGCCCCAGCATTTT. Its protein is CASSMSGEPQHF.

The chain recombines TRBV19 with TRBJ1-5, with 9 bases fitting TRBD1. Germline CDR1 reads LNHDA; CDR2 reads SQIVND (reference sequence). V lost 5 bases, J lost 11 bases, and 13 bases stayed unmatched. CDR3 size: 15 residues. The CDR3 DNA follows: TGTGCCAGTAGTTTTAAGGGACAGGGTACTCCGGCCCAGCATTTT. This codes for CASSFKGQGTPAQHF.

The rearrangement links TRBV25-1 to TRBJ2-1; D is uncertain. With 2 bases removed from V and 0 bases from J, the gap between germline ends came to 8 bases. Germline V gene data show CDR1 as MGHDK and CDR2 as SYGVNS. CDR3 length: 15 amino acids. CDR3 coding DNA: TGTGCCAGCAGTGAAGGCCCCATCTCCTACAATGAGCAGTTCTTC. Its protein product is CASSEGPISYNEQFF. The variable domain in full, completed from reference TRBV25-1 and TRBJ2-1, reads EADIYQTPRYLVIGTGKKITLECSQTMGHDKMYWYQQDPGMELHLIHYSYGVNSTEKGDLSSESTVSRIRTEHFPLTLESARPSHTSQYLCASSEGPISYNEQFFGPGTRLTVL.

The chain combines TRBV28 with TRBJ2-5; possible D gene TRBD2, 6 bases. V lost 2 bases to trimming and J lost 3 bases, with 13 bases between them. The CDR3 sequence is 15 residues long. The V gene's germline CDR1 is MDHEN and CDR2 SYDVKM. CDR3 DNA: TGTGCCAGCAGTTTAGGAGGGGTTGTAAAAGAGACCCAGTACTTC. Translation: CASSLGGVVKETQYF.

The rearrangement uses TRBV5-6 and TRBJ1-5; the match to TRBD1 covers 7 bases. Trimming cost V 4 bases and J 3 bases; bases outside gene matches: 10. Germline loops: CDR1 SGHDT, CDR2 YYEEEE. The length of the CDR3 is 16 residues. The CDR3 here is CASSIQTGRTNQPQHF. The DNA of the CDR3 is TGTGCCAGCAGCATACAGACAGGGAGAACCAATCAGCCCCAGCATTTT. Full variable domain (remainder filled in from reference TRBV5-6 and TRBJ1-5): DAGVTQSPTHLIKTRGQQVTLRCSPKSGHDTVSWYQQALGQGPQFIFQYYEEEERQRGNFPDRFSGHQFPNYSSELNVNALLLGDSALYLCASSIQTGRTNQPQHFGDGTRLSIL.

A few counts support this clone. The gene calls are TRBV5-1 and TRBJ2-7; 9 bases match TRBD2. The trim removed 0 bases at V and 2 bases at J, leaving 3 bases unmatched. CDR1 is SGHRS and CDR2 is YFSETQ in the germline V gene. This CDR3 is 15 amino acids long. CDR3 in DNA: TGCGCCAGCAGCTTGGAAGCGGGGGGCCCCTACGAGCAGTACTTC. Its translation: CASSLEAGGPYEQYF.

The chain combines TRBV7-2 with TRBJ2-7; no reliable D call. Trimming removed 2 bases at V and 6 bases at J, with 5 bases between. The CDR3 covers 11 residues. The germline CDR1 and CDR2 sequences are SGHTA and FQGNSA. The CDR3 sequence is CASSLYSEQYF. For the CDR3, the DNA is TGTGCCAGCAGCTTATATAGCGAGCAGTACTTC. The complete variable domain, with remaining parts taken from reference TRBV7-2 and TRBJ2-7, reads GAGVSQSPSNKVTEKGKDVELRCDPISGHTALYWYRQSLGQGLEFLIYFQGNSAPDKSGLPSDRFSAERTGGSVSTLTIQRTQQEDSAVYLCASSLYSEQYFGPGTRLTVT.

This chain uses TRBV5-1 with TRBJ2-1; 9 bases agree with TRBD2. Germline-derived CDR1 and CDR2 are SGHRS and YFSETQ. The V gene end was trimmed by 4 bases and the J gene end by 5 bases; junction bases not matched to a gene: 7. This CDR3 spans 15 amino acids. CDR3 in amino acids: CASSLFSGRDNEQFF. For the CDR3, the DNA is TGCGCCAGCAGCCTATTTAGCGGGAGAGACAATGAGCAGTTCTTC.

Here the CDR3 reads CASSLGAMSSYEQYF. In DNA, the CDR3 is TGTGCCAGCAGCTTAGGGGCGATGAGCTCCTACGAGCAGTACTTC. The chain has TRBV7-2 and TRBJ2-7, with D unclear. The CDR3 is 15 amino acids. Germline V CDR1 and CDR2: SGHTA, FQGNSA. V was shortened by 1 base and J by 0 bases, with 10 bases between the two germline ends.

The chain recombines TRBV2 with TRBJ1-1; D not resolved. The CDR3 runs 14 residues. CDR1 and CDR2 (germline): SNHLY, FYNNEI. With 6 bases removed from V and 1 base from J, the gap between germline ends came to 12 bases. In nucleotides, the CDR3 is TGTGCCAGCAGGGCCGAGGGATCGAACACTGAAGCTTTCTTT. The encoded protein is CASRAEGSNTEAFF.

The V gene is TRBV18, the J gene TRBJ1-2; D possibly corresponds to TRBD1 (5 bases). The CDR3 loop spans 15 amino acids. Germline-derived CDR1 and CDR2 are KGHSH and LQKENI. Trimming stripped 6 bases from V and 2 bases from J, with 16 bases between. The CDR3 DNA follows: TGTGCCAGCTCTCCAGGGTCGGACACGAACTATGGCTACACCTTC. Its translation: CASSPGSDTNYGYTF.

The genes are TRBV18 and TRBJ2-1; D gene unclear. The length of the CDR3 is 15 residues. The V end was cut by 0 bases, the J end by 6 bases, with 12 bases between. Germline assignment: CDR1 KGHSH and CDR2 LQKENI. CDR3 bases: TGTGCCAGCTCACCACCTAGCCCCCACACCAATGAGCAGTTCTTC. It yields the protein CASSPPSPHTNEQFF. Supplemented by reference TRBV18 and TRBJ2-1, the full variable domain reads NAGVMQNPRHLVRRRGQEARLRCSPMKGHSHVYWYRQLPEEGLKFMVYLQKENIIDESGMPKERFSAEFPKEGPSILRIQQVVRGDSAAYFCASSPPSPHTNEQFFGPGTRLTVL.

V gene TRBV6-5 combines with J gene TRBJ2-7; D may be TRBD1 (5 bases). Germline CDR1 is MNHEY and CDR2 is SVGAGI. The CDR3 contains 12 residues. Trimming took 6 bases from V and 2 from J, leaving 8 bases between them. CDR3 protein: CASRQGPYEQYF. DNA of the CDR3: TGTGCCAGCAGGCAGGGTCCCTACGAGCAGTACTTC.

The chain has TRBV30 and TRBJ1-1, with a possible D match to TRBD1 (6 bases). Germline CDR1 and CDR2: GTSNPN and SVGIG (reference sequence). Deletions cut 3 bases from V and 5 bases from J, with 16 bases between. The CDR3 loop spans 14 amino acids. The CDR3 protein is CAWRTPGDWTEAFF. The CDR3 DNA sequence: TGTGCCTGGAGGACTCCAGGGGATTGGACTGAAGCTTTCTTT.

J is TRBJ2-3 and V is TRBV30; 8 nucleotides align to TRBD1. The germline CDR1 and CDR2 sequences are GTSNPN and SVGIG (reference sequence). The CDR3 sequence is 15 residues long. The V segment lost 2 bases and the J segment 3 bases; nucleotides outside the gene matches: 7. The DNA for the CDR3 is TGTGCCTGGAGTAGTGGAGACAGGGGAACAGATACGCAGTATTTT. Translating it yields CAWSSGDRGTDTQYF.

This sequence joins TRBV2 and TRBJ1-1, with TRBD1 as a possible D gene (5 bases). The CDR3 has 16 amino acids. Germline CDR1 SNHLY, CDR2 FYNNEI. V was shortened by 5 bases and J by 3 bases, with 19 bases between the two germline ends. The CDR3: CASSLGAVSWDTEAFF. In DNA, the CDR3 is TGTGCCAGCAGTTTAGGGGCAGTAAGCTGGGACACTGAAGCTTTCTTT.

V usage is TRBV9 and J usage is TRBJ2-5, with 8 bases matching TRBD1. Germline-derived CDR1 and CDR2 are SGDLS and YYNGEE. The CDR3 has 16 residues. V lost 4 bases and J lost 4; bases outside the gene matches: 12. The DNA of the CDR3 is TGTGCCAGCAGCCCCCGTGCAGGGGGCTTGGGAGAGACCCAGTACTTC. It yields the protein CASSPRAGGLGETQYF.

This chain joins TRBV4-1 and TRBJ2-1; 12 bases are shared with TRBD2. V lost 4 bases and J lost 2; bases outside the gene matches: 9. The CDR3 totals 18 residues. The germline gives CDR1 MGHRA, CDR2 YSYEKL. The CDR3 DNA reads TGCGCCAGCAGCCGAGGACTAGCGGGAAATCAGGCCTACAATGAGCAGTTCTTC. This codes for CASSRGLAGNQAYNEQFF.

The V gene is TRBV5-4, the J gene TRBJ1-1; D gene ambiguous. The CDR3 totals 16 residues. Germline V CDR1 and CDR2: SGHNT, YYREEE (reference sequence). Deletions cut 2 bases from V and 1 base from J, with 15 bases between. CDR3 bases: TGTGCCAGCAGCTTACCCTCGGAGGGAGCGAACACTGAAGCTTTCTTT. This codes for CASSLPSEGANTEAFF.

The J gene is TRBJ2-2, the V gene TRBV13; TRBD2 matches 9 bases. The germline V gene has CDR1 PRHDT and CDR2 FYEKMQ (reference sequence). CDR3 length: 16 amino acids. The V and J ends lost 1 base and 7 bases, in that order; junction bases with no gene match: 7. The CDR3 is CASSLVPSGKVGELFF. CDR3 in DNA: TGTGCCAGCAGCTTAGTACCTAGCGGGAAGGTCGGGGAGCTGTTTTTT.

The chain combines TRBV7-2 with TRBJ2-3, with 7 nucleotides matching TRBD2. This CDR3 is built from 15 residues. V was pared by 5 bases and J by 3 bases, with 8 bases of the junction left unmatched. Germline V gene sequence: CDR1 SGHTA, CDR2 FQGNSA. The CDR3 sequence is CASSPPGLRTDTQYF. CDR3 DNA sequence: TGTGCCAGCAGCCCACCGGGACTACGAACAGATACGCAGTATTTT.